What follows describes a single T cell receptor beta chain. Its target antigen remains unknown. No much larger clone is present one base from it, and per-base qualities are unavailable. The sample belongs to a study (dated by TCRdb to between 2020 and 2023). V gives up 8 bases and J gives up 4 bases, and the segment between their germline ends measures 12 bases. Via the germline V gene, CDR1 is MDHEN and CDR2 SYDVKM. The CDR3 contains 12 residues, cysteine and phenylalanine counted. The entry retains the CDR3 DNA only, 36 bases that are in frame from base 1. Overall study results and their limits: According to the authors, more investigation is needed, including longitudinal sampling and evaluation of a control group.

TCR beta chain repertoires were profiled by survey-level sequencing on the immunoSEQ platform. The source study handled its data this way. CDR3 amino acid length spectratypes and V-J pairing frequencies were compared, and repertoire diversity was measured with the inverse Simpson index. TCR beta CDR3 sequences were matched against VDJdb to annotate clonotypes specific to SARS-CoV-2, CMV, influenza A and EBV. TCRdb re-hosts the immuneACCESS table, in-frame sequences only. Its copies lack some clones; in the studies checked, an unresolved V gene accounts for under half of them, and the cause for the rest is not known. The V and J calls and clone size are taken from that table; D and trimming were inferred from the DNA. The sample table contains 45,000 to 60,000 clones; only one count was recorded for approximately 95% of them. About 10% of the sample is taken by the ten largest. PBMCs were separated from peripheral blood, and TCR beta sequencing was performed on genomic DNA obtained from unsorted PBMCs.

The TCR originated in a man between 40 and 49 years old with rheumatoid arthritis. Sequenced material: PBMCs. The chain was built from TRBV28 and TRBJ2-7, with no confident D gene call. CDR3 reads: CASRSLGYEQYF. The nucleotide sequence is given as TGTGCCAGCCGATCTCTGGGTTACGAGCAGTACTTC.